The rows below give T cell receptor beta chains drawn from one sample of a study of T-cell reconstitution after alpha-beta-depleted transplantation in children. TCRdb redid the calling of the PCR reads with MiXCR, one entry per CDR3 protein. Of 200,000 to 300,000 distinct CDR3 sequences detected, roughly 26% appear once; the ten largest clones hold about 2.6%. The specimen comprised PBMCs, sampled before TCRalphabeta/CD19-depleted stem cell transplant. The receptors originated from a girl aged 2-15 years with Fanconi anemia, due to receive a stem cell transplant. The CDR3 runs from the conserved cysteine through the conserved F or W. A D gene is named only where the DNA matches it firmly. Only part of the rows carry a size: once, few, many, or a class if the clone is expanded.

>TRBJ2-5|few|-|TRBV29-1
TGCAGCGTTGAACAGGCCGGGACCCAGTACTTC
CSVEQAGTQYF
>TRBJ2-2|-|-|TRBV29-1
TGCAGCGTTGGAGGGATCGCGAACACCGGGGAGCTGTTTTTT
CSVGGIANTGELFF
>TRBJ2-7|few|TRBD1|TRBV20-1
TGCAGTGCTAGAAAGACAGGGTTAGCCTACGAGCAGTACTTC
CSARKTGLAYEQYF
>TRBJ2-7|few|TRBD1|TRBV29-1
TGCAGCGTTGCCGACGGACAGGTAGGGCAGTACTTC
CSVADGQVGQYF
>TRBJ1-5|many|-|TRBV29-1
TGCAGCGTCTCCGGGGGTGTGGGTCAGCCCCAGCATTTT
CSVSGGVGQPQHF
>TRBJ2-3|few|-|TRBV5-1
TGCGCCAGCAGCTCCGGGACACCCACAGATACGCAGTATTTT
CASSSGTPTDTQYF
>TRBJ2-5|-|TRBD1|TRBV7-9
TGTGCCAGCAGCTTAGTGGGACAGGGGCAAGAGACCCAGTACTTC
CASSLVGQGQETQYF
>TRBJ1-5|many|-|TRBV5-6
TGTGCCAGCAGCTTGAAGCTTCTTAGCAATCAGCCCCAGCATTTT
CASSLKLLSNQPQHF
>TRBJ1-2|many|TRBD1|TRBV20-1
TGCAGTGCCCCAATATCAGACAGGGGGCGTGGCTACACCTTC
CSAPISDRGRGYTF
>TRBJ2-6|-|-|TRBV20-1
TGCAGTACGAGCTCTGGGGCCAACGTCCTGACTTTC
CSTSSGANVLTF
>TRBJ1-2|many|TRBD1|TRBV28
TGTGCCAGCAGATTACAGGGGGCGCGTGATGGCTACACCTTC
CASRLQGARDGYTF
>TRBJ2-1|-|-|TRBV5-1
TGCGCCAGCAGCTTGGAGGGACCCGGGGCTATCTTC
CASSLEGPGAIF
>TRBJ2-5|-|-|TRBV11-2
TGTGCCAGCAGCAGGATGGAGACCCAGTACTTC
CASSRMETQYF
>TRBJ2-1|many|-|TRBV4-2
TGTGCCAGCAGCCAAGATGGGGCGGGGATCCTAATGAGGCAGTTCTTC
CASSQDGAGILMRQFF
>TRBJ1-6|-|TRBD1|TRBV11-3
TGTGCCAGCAGCTTATCCACAGGGGCGCCAAATTCACCCCTCCACTTT
CASSLSTGAPNSPLHF
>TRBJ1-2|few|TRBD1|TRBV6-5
TGTGCCAGCAGTTACCCGGGACAGGGGGATGGCTACACCTTC
CASSYPGQGDGYTF
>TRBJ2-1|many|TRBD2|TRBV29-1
TGCAGCGTTGGCCCAGCGGGGGGCGAGCAGTTCTTC
CSVGPAGGEQFF
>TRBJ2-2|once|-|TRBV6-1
TGTGCCAGCAGTGAAGTGGGGGCGCTGGACACCGGGGAGCTGTTTTTT
CASSEVGALDTGELFF
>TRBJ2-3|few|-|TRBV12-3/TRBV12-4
TGTGCCAGCACGAGGGGGGGCGGAGATACGCAGTATTTT
CASTRGGGDTQYF
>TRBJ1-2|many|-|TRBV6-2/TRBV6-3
TGTGCCAGCAGTTACGGTGGGGATTACGTTCTGGGGGACTATGGCTACACCTTC
CASSYGGDYVLGDYGYTF
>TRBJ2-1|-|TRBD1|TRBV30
TGTGCCTGGAGTCCTACCCGACAGGGAAATGAGCAGTTCTTC
CAWSPTRQGNEQFF
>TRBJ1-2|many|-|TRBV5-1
TGCGCCAGCAGGGGAGGGGACTATGGCTACACCTTC
CASRGGDYGYTF
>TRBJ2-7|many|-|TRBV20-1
TGCAGTGCTAGAGACGCTACTCTTAGGGATTACTACGAGCAGTACTTC
CSARDATLRDYYEQYF
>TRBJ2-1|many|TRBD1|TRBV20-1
TGCAGTGCTAGAGACCCGGGACAGGGGTACAATGAGCAGTTCTTC
CSARDPGQGYNEQFF
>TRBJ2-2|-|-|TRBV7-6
TGTGCCAGCAGCTTAATTCACCCCGGGAGCGAGGGGAACACCGGGGAGCTGTTTTTT
CASSLIHPGSEGNTGELFF
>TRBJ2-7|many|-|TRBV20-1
TGCAGTGCCGAGAGGCTAGCCGCTACATATGGCGAGCAGTACTTC
CSAERLAATYGEQYF
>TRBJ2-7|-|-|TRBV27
TGTGCCAGCAGTTTGAGGGGGTCTACCTACGAGCAGTACTTC
CASSLRGSTYEQYF
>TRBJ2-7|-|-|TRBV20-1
TGCAGTGCTAGACCGAGGGTTTACGAGCAGTACTTC
CSARPRVYEQYF
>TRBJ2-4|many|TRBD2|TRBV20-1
TGCAGTTTTAGCGGGATCGCCAAAAACATTCAGTACTTC
CSFSGIAKNIQYF
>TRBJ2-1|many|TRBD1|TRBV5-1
TGCGCCAGCAGCCCCCGGGACAGGATAAATGAGCAGTTCTTC
CASSPRDRINEQFF
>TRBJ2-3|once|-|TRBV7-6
TGTGCCAGCAGCTTAGTTACCGGGACTAGCACAGATACGCAGTATTTT
CASSLVTGTSTDTQYF
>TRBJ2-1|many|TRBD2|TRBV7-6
TGTGCCAGCAGCCCGGGACTACAACCCTACAATGAGCAGTTCTTC
CASSPGLQPYNEQFF
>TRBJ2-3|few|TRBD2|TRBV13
TGTGCCAGCAGCCAACCAGCGGGAGGGCCCGGGACAGATACGCAGTATTTT
CASSQPAGGPGTDTQYF
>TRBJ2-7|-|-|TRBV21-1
TGTGCCAGCAGCCCTGCCCTAGGGGGAGGGCCCTACGAGCAGTACTTC
CASSPALGGGPYEQYF
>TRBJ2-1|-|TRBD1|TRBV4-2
TGTGCCAGCAGCCGGACGACAGGGCCTGGGCCCAATGAGCAGTTCTTC
CASSRTTGPGPNEQFF
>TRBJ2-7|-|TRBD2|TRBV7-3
TGTGCCAGCAGCCCGGGACTAGCGGGAGTCGACGAGCAGTACTTC
CASSPGLAGVDEQYF
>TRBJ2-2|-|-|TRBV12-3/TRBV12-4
TGTGCCAGCAGTTCCAGGGGAGCAAACACCGGGGAGCTGTTTTTT
CASSSRGANTGELFF
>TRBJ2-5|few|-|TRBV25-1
TGTGCCAGCACAAGTTGGACAGCCCTCTACGAGACCCAGTACTTC
CASTSWTALYETQYF